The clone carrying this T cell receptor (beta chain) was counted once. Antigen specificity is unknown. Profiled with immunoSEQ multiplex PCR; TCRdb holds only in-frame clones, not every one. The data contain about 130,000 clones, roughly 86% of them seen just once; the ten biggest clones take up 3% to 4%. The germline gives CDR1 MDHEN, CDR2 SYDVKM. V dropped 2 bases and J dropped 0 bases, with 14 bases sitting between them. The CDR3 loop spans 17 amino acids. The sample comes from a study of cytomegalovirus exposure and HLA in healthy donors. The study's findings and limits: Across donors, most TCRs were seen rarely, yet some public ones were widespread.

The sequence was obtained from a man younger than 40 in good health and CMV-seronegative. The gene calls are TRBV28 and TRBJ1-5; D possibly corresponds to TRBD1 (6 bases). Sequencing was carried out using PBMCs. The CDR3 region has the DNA TGTGCCAGCAGTTTAGGACAGACTCCCTATAGCAATCAGCCCCAGCATTTT. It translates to CASSLGQTPYSNQPQHF.